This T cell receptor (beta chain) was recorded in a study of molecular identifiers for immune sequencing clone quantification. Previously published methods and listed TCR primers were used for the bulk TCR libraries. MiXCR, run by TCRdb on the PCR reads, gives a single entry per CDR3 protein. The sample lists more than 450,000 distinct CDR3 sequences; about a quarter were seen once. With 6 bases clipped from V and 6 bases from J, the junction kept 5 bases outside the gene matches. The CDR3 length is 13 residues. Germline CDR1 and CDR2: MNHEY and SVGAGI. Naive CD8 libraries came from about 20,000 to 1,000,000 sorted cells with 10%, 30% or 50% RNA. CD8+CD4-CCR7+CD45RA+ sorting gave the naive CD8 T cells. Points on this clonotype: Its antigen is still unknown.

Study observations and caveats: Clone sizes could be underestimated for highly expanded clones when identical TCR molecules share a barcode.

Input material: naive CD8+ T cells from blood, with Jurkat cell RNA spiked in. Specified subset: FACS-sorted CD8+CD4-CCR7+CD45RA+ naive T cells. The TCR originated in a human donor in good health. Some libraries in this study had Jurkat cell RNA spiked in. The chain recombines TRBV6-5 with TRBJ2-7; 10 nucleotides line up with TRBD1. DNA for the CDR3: TGTGCCAGCAGCCGCGGGACAGGGGCCGAGCAGTACTTC. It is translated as CASSRGTGAEQYF.